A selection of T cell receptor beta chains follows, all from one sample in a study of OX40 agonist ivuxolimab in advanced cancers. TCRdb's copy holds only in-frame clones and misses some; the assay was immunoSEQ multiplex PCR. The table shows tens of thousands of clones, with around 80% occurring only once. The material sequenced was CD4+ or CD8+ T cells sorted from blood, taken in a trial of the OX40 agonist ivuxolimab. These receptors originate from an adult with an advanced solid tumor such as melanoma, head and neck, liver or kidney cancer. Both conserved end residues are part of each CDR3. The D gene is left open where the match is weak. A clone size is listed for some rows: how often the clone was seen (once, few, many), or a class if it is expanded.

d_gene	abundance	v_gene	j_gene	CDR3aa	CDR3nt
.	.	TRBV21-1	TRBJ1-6	CAHRGGRRDNSPLHF	TGTGCCCATCGTGGGGGTAGGCGCGATAATTCACCCCTCCACTTT
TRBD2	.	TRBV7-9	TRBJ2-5	CASSLVAGEETQYF	TGTGCCAGCAGCTTAGTTGCGGGAGAAGAGACCCAGTACTTC
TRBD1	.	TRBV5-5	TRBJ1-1	CASSQRTGRGFMNTEAFF	TGCGCCAGCAGCCAAAGGACAGGGCGCGGATTTATGAACACTGAAGCTTTCTTT
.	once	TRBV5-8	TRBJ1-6	CASSLARGPGSPLHF	TGTGCCAGCAGCTTGGCCAGGGGCCCCGGGTCACCCCTCCACTTT
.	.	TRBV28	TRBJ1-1	CASSSQQALNTEAFF	TGTGCCAGCAGTTCCCAACAGGCTCTGAACACTGAAGCTTTCTTT
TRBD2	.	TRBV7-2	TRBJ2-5	CASSPWTSGRGETQYF	TGTGCCAGCAGCCCCTGGACTAGCGGGAGAGGGGAGACCCAGTACTTC
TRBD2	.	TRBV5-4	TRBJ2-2	CASSRAGGANTGELFF	TGTGCCAGCAGTAGAGCGGGGGGGGCGAACACCGGGGAGCTGTTTTTT
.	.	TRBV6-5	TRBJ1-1	CASSQALSAAEAFF	TGTGCCAGCTCCCAGGCTCTCTCGGCGGCTGAAGCTTTCTTT
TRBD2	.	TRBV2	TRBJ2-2	CASSEGRAGERELFF	TGTGCCAGCAGTGAAGGGAGGGCGGGGGAAAGGGAGCTGTTTTTT
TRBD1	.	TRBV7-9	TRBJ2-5	CASSPRGPEAQYF	TGTGCCAGCAGTCCAAGGGGGCCGGAGGCCCAGTACTTC
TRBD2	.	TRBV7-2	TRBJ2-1	CASSFVAGSSSYNEQFF	TGTGCCAGCAGCTTCGTAGCGGGGTCGAGCTCCTACAATGAGCAGTTCTTC
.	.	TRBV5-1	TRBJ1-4	CASRQEGEKLFF	TGCGCCAGTCGACAGGAGGGTGAAAAACTGTTTTTT
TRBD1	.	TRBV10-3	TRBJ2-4	CAISGTGGAKNIQYF	TGTGCCATCAGTGGGACAGGGGGCGCCAAAAACATTCAGTACTTC
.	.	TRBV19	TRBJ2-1	CASRLDSTYNEQFF	TGTGCCAGTAGGCTGGACTCTACCTACAATGAGCAGTTCTTC
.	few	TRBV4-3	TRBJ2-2	CASSQDVAGARANTGELFF	TGCGCCAGCAGCCAAGATGTCGCAGGGGCAAGGGCGAACACCGGGGAGCTGTTTTTT
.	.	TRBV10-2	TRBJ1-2	CASSFGTGFPGYGYTF	TGCGCCAGCAGTTTTGGAACAGGGTTCCCAGGCTATGGCTACACCTTC
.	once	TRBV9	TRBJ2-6	CASSVETGANVLTF	TGTGCCAGCAGCGTAGAAACTGGGGCCAACGTCCTGACTTTC
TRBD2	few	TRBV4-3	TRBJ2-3	CASSQDAGAADTQYF	TGCGCCAGCAGCCAAGATGCGGGAGCAGCAGATACGCAGTATTTT
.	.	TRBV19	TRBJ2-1	CASSMISYNEQFF	TGTGCCAGTAGCATGATCTCCTACAATGAGCAGTTCTTC
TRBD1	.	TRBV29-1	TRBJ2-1	CSVGGQATYNEQFF	TGCAGCGTTGGCGGACAGGCCACCTACAATGAGCAGTTCTTC
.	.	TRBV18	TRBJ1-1	CASSQGWRNTEAFF	TGTGCCAGCTCTCAGGGGTGGCGGAACACTGAAGCTTTCTTT
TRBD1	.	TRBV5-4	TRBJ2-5	CASSLYWAGGSGETQYF	TGTGCCAGCAGCCTGTATTGGGCAGGGGGCTCAGGGGAGACCCAGTACTTC
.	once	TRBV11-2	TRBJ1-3	CASSLTDSSGNTIYF	TGTGCCAGCAGCTTGACAGATTCCTCTGGAAACACCATATATTTT
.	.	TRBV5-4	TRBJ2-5	CASSLRGTQETQYF	TGTGCCAGCAGCTTGCGGGGGACCCAAGAGACCCAGTACTTC
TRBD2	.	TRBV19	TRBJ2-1	CASSSREGYNEQFF	TGTGCCAGTAGTTCGCGGGAGGGCTACAATGAGCAGTTCTTC
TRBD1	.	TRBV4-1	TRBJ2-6	CASSQRTGDVSGANVLTF	TGCGCCAGCAGCCAACGGACAGGAGATGTCTCTGGGGCCAACGTCCTGACTTTC
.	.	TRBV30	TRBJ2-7	CAWSVLGNEQYF	TGTGCCTGGAGTGTACTAGGGAACGAGCAGTACTTC
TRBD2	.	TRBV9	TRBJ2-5	CASSPPQGTSIETQYF	TGTGCCAGCAGCCCCCCTCAAGGGACTAGCATAGAGACCCAGTACTTC
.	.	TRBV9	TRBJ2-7	CASSVGWGQTYEQYF	TGTGCCAGCAGCGTAGGTTGGGGACAAACCTACGAGCAGTACTTC